Sequencing of this TCR beta chain was carried out in a study of metastatic and nonmetastatic thyroid tumors. Study summary: From malignant and benign thyroid patients, repertoires in blood and in tumor or nodule tissue were compared.

The ends lost 5 bases at V and 14 bases at J; junction bases unmatched: 18. Germline V gene lookup returns CDR1 DFQATT and CDR2 SNEGSKA (reference sequence). The CDR3 runs 14 residues. Original analysis: CDR3 differences across clinicopathological groups were used to build a distant-metastasis classifier for papillary thyroid cancer. TCRdb reassembled clones from the PCR reads with MiXCR. For this entry, the V and J calls and clone size follow TCRdb and not the study's own pipeline. The profile shows over 11,000 clones, about 25% of them singletons. No treatment had been given to any patient before thyroid surgery. This clone was picked up many times.

Sequencing used blood. This receptor was identified in a female donor with papillary thyroid cancer or a benign thyroid nodule (not recorded which). Some clones in this sample may be carry-over from other donors' samples. The rearrangement joins TRBV20-1 to TRBJ2-1; 7 positions match TRBD2. Here the CDR3 reads CSADGVREGAKEFF. In DNA, the CDR3 is TGCAGTGCTGATGGTGTGAGGGAGGGTGCTAAGGAGTTCTTC.